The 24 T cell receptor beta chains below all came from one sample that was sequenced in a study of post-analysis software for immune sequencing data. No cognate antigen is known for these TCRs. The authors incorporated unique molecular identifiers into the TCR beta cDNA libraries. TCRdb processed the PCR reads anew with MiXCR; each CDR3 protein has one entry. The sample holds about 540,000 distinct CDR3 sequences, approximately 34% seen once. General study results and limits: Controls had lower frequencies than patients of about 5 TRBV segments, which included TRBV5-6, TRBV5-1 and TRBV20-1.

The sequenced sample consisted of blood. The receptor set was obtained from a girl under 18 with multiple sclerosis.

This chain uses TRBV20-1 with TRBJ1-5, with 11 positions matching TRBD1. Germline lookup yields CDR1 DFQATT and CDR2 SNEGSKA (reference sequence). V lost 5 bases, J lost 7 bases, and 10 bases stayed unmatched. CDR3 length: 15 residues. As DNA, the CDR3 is TGCAGTGCTGGGACAGGGGGGGATCTGGGCCAGCCCCAGCATTTT. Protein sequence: CSAGTGGDLGQPQHF.

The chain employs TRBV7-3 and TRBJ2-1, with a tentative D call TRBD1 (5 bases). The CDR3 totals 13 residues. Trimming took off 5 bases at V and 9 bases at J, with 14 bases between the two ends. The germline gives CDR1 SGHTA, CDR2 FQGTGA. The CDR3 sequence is CASSTQGGVEQFF. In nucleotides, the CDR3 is TGTGCCAGCAGCACTCAGGGTGGGGTTGAGCAGTTCTTC.

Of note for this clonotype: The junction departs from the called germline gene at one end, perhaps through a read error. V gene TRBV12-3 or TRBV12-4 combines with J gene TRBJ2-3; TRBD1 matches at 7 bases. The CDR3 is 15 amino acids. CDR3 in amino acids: CASSFTGASTDTQYF. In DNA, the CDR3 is TGTGCCAGCAGTTTTACAGGGGCCTCCACAGATACGCAATATTTT.

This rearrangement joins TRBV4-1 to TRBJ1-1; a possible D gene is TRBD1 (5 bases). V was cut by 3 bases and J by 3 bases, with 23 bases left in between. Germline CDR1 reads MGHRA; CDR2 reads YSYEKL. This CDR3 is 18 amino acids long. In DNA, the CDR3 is TGCGCCAGCAGCCAGAGGGGCAGGGCCCGGGGCAGCGACACTGAAGCTTTCTTT. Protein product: CASSQRGRARGSDTEAFF.

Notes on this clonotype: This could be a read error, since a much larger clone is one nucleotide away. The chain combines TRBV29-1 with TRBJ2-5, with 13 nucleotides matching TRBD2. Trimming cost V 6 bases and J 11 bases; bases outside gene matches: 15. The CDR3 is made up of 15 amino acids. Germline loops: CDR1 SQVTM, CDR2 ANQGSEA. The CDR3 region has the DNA TGCAGCGTCGGCGGACTAGCGGGGGACAACAATGAGCAGTACTTC. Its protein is CSVGGLAGDNNEQYF.

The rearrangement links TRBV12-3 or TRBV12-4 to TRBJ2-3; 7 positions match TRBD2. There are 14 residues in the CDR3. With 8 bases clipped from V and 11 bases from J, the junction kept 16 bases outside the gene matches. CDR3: CASLGLDGRVKQYF. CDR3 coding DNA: TGTGCCAGCCTCGGACTAGACGGCCGAGTGAAGCAGTATTTT.

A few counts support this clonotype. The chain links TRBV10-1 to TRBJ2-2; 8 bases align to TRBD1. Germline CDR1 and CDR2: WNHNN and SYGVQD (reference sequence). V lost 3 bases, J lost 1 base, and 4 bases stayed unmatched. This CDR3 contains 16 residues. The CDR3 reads CASSDPGTGNTGELFF. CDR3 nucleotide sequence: TGCGCCAGCAGTGACCCTGGGACAGGGAACACCGGGGAGCTGTTTTTT.

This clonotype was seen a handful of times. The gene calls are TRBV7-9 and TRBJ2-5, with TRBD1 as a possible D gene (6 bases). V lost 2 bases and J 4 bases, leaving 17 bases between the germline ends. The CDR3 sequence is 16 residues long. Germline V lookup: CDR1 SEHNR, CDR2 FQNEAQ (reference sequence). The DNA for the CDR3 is TGTGCCAGCAGCTTACATCTCAGGGGAGTCGGAGAGACCCAGTACTTC. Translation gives CASSLHLRGVGETQYF.

The CDR3 bases are TGCAGCGTACTGAAGTCAGGGAGGTGGGGAAGCTACACCTTC. Protein product: CSVLKSGRWGSYTF. V usage is TRBV29-1 and J usage is TRBJ1-2; TRBD1 is a possible D gene (5 bases). V shed 6 bases and J shed 9 bases, with 23 bases lying between them. The CDR3 has 14 amino acids. Germline CDR1 is SQVTM and CDR2 is ANQGSEA.

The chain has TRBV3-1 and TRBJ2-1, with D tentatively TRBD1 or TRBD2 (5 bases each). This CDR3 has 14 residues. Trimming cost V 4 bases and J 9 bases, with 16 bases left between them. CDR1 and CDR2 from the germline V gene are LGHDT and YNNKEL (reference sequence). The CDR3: CASSRDGTTGEQFF. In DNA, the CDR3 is TGTGCCAGCAGCCGGGACGGTACCACCGGTGAGCAGTTCTTC.

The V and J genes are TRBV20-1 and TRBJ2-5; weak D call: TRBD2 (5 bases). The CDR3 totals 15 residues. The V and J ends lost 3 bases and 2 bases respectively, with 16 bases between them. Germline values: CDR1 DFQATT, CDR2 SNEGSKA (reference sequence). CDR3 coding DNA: TGCAGTGCTAGTGGTGTGGTCGGGAAACAAGAGACCCAGTACTTC. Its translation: CSASGVVGKQETQYF.

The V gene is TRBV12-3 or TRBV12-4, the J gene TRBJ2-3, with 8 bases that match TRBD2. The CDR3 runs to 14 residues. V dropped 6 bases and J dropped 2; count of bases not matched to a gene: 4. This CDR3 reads CASRLGGATDTQYF. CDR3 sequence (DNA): TGTGCCAGCAGGCTCGGGGGGGCCACAGATACGCAGTATTTT.

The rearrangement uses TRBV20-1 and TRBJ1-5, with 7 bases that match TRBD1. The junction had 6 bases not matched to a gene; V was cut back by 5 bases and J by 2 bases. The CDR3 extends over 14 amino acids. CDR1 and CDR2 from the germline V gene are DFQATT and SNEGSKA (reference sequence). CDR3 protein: CSAYRGRGNQPQHF. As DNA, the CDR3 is TGCAGTGCTTACAGGGGAAGAGGCAATCAGCCCCAGCATTTT.

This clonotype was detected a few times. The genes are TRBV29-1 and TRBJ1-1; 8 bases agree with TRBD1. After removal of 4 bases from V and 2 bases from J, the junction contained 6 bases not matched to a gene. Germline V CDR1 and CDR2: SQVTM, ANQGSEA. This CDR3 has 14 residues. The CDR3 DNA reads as TGCAGCGTTGTCCGGACAGGGTCTAACACTGAAGCTTTCTTT. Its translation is CSVVRTGSNTEAFF. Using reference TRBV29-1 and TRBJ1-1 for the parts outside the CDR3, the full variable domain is SAVISQKPSRDICQRGTSLTIQCQVDSQVTMMFWYRQQPGQSLTLIATANQGSEATYESGFVIDKFPISRPNLTFSTLTVSNMSPEDSSIYLCSVVRTGSNTEAFFGQGTRLTVV.

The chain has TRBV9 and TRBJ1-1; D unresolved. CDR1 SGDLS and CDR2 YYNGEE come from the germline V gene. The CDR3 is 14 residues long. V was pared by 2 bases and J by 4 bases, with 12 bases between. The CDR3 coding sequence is TGTGCCAGCAGCGTCGAGGTCTGGAGCACTGAAGCTTTCTTT. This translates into CASSVEVWSTEAFF. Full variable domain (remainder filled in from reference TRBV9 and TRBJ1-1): DSGVTQTPKHLITATGQRVTLRCSPRSGDLSVYWYQQSLDQGLQFLIQYYNGEERAKGNILERFSAQQFPDLHSELNLSSLELGDSALYFCASSVEVWSTEAFFGQGTRLTVV.

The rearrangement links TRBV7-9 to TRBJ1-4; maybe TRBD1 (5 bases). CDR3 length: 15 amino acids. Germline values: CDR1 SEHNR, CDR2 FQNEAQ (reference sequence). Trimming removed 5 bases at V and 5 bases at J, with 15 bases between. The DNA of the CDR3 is TGTGCCAGCAGCGTTCCTTCGACAGTGAATGAAAAACTGTTTTTT. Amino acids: CASSVPSTVNEKLFF.

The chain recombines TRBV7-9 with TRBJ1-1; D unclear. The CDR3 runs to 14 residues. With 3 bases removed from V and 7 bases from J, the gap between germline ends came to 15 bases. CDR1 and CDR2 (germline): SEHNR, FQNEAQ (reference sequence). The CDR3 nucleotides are TGTGCCAGCAGCTTGAGTCCCCCGGTGGTTGAAGCTTTCTTT. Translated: CASSLSPPVVEAFF.

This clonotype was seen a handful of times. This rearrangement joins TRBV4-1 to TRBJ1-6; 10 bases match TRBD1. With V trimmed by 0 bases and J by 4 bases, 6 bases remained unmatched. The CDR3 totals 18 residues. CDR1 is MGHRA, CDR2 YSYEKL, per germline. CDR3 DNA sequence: TGCGCCAGCAGCCAAGATCAGGACAGGGGGGATTATAATTCACCCCTCCACTTT. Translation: CASSQDQDRGDYNSPLHF.

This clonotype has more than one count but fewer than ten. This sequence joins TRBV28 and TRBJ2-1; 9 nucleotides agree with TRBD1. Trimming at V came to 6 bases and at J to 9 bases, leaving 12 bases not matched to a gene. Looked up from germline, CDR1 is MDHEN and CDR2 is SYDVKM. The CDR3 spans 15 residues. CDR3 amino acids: CASSQHRGREIEQFF. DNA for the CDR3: TGTGCCAGCAGCCAACACAGGGGGCGGGAAATTGAGCAGTTCTTC.

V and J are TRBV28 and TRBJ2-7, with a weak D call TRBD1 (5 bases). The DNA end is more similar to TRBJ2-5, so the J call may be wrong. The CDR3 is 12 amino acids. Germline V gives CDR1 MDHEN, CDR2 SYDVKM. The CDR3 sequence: CASGSREETQYF. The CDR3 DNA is TGTGCCAGCGGATCCAGGGAAGAGACCCAGTACTTC.

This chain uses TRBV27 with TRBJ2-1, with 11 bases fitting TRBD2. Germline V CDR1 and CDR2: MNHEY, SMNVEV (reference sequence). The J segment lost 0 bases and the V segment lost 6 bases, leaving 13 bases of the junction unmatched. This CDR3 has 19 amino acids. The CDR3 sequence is CASRPPLAGALSSYNEQFF. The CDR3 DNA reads TGTGCCAGCAGACCGCCACTAGCGGGGGCCCTGAGCTCCTACAATGAGCAGTTCTTC.

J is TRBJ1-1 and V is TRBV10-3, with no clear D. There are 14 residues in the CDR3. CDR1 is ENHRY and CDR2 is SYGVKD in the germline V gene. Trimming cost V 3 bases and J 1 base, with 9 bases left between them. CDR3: CAISEPSGNTEAFF. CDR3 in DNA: TGTGCCATCAGTGAACCCTCGGGGAACACTGAAGCTTTCTTT.

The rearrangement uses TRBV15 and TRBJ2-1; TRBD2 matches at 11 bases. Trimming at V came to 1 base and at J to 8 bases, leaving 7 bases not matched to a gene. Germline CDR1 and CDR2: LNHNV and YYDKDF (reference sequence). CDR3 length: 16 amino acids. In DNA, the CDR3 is TGTGCCACCAGCAGAGGTGTAGCGGGGGGGCCAGATGAGCAGTTCTTC. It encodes CATSRGVAGGPDEQFF.

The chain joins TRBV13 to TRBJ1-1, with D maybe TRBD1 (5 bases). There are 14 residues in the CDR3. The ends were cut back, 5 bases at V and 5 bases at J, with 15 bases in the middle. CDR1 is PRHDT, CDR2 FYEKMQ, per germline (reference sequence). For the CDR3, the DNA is TGTGCCAGCAGCCCCTCCCCAGGGAGGACTGAAGCTTTCTTT. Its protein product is CASSPSPGRTEAFF.